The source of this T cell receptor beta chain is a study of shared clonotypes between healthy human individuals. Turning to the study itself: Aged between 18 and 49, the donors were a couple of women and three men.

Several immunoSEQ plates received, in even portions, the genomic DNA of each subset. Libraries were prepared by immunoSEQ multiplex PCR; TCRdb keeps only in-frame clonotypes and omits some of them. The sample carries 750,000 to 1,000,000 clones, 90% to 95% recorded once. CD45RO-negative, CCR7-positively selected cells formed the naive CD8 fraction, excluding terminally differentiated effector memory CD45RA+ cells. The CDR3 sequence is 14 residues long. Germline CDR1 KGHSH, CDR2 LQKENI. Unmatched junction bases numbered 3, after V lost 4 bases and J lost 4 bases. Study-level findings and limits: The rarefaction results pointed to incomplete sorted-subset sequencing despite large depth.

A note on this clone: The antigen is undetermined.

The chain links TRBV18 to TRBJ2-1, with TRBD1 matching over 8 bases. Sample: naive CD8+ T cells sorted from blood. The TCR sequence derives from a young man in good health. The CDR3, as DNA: TGTGCCAGCTCACGGGACAGGCCTTACAATGAGCAGTTCTTC. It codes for CASSRDRPYNEQFF.